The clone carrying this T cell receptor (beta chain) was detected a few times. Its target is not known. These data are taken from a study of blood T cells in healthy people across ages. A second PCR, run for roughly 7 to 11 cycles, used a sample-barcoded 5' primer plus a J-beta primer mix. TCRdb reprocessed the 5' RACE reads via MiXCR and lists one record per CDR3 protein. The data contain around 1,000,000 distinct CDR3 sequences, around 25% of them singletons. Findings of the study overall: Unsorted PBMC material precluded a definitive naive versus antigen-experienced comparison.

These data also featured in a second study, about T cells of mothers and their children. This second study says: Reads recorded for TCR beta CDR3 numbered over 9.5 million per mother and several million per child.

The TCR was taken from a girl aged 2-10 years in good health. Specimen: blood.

The CDR3 sequence: CASSQLHGQPYGYTF. CDR3 bases: TGTGCCAGCAGCCAGCTACATGGACAGCCCTATGGCTACACCTTC. This chain joins TRBV5-6 and TRBJ1-2; the D gene is possibly TRBD1 (6 bases). Trimming left V 4 bases short and J 4 bases short, with 17 bases between. CDR1 and CDR2 (germline): SGHDT, YYEEEE. There are 15 residues in the CDR3.